This T cell receptor beta chain was identified in a study of T cell repertoires in cytomegalovirus infection. Study in general: In public TCR beta signatures, there were indications of both CMV infection and matching HLA type.

General study findings and limits: Cumulative public TCR beta family frequency identified carriers of CMV plus the relevant HLA.

This clonotype has a count of ten or more. As yet, its antigen is unknown. Germline V gene data show CDR1 as SGHTA and CDR2 as FQGNSA. The CDR3 loop spans 15 amino acids. J lost 6 bases, V lost 1 base, and 4 bases had no gene match. MiXCR was run by TCRdb on the reads, yielding one entry per CDR3 protein. The sample shows 200,000 to 300,000 distinct CDR3 sequences, around an eighth of them seen only once. This sequence was found in a human donor in good health (CMV status not recorded). Some clones in this sample may be carry-over from other donors' samples. This sequence joins TRBV7-2 and TRBJ2-3; 10 bases match TRBD2. Sequencing input: PBMCs. The CDR3 region is CASSLVAGGIDTQYF. The CDR3 DNA reads as TGTGCCAGCAGCTTAGTAGCGGGGGGAATCGATACGCAGTATTTT.